The entry that follows covers one T cell receptor beta chain sequence. This CDR3 contains 15 residues. Germline V gene sequence: CDR1 SGHVS, CDR2 FQNEAQ. After removal of 5 bases from V and 7 bases from J, the junction contained 7 bases not matched to a gene. This entry belongs to a study of response to subunit inactivated influenza vaccine. TCRdb ran MiXCR on the RT-PCR reads and lists one entry per CDR3 protein. The table shows roughly 190,000 distinct CDR3 sequences, with about an eighth occurring only once. This sample was shared with a second study, whose subject was T cells expressing NK-cell markers. Per that paper: What made the TCR beta cDNA was 5'RACE template switching with UMIs. There were several donors in whom these clonotypes also led the CD3+CD56-NKG2C+ fraction. Whether expanded NKG2C-expressing T cell clones recognize HCMV is unknown.

The chain links TRBV7-8 to TRBJ1-5; 11 bases map to TRBD1. Sequenced material: CD8+ T cells sorted from PBMCs, taken approximately 13 days after vaccination. This receptor was taken from a man in his fifties who received an inactivated influenza vaccine. CDR3 residues: CASSPGGQGVQPQHF. The CDR3 DNA reads TGTGCCAGCAGCCCGGGGGGACAGGGGGTACAGCCCCAGCATTTT.